This T cell receptor (beta chain) was identified in a study of T cells in localized non-small cell lung cancer. General study points: It was uninvolved adjacent lung that showed the highest T cell clonality, exceeding tumor.

The CDR3 runs to 15 residues. V shed 5 bases and J shed 2 bases, with 13 bases lying between them. Looked up from germline, CDR1 is SGHTA and CDR2 is FQGNSA. Libraries were prepared by immunoSEQ multiplex PCR; TCRdb keeps only in-frame clonotypes and omits some of them. Among 90,000 to 100,000 clones, roughly 93% were seen once, and the ten largest hold approximately 4%. This clone has only one observation. Its antigen remains unidentified. The sequence was collected from a woman aged 35-75 years with stage II squamous cell lung carcinoma. This sequence joins TRBV7-2 and TRBJ1-5; possible D gene TRBD1, 6 bases. Source: PBMCs, taken before any cancer treatment. The DNA for the CDR3 is TGTGCCAGCAGCAAAAGGGGGGAGGGCAATCAGCCCCAGCATTTT. It is translated as CASSKRGEGNQPQHF.